This entry lists 19 T cell receptor beta chains sequenced from one sample in a study of post-analysis software for immune sequencing data. Each TCR beta cDNA library carried unique molecular identifiers. TCRdb called the PCR reads again in MiXCR, with one record for every CDR3 protein. Among about 460,000 distinct CDR3 sequences listed, roughly 45% were seen once. Their target antigens are unknown. General study findings and limits: There were a few TRBV segments more frequent in patients than controls, and TRBV5-6, TRBV5-1 and TRBV20-1 were among them.

The sequenced material came from blood. The receptors were gathered from a girl aged 10 to 17 with multiple sclerosis.

The gene calls are TRBV2 and TRBJ2-4; tentatively, D is TRBD1 (6 bases). The CDR3 contains 14 residues. CDR1 SNHLY and CDR2 FYNNEI come from the germline V gene. The V gene lost 6 bases and the J gene lost 0 bases, with 9 bases spanning the gap. The CDR3: CASRWTVAKNIQYF. CDR3 DNA: TGTGCCAGCAGATGGACAGTAGCCAAAAACATTCAGTACTTC.

To note about this clonotype: A much more abundant neighbour one base away suggests this may be a read error. The rearrangement joins TRBV10-3 to TRBJ2-5, with 8 bases lining up with TRBD1. With 5 bases clipped from V and 3 bases from J, the junction kept 11 bases outside the gene matches. This CDR3 contains 16 residues. In germline, CDR1 is ENHRY, CDR2 SYGVKD. The CDR3 coding sequence is TGTGCCATCAGTAAACAGGGGGTCGGGGATGAAGAGACCCAGTACTTC. Translating gives CAISKQGVGDEETQYF.

This clonotype was counted a few times. The chain employs TRBV29-1 and TRBJ1-1; D possibly corresponds to TRBD1 (6 bases). Germline V gene sequence: CDR1 SQVTM, CDR2 ANQGSEA. Trimming took 4 bases from V and 6 from J, leaving 12 bases between them. The CDR3 is 12 residues long. This chain's CDR3 is CSVAGAWAEAFF. CDR3 bases: TGCAGCGTTGCGGGGGCATGGGCTGAAGCTTTCTTT. The entire variable domain, with the rest obtained from reference TRBV29-1 and TRBJ1-1, is as follows: SAVISQKPSRDICQRGTSLTIQCQVDSQVTMMFWYRQQPGQSLTLIATANQGSEATYESGFVIDKFPISRPNLTFSTLTVSNMSPEDSSIYLCSVAGAWAEAFFGQGTRLTVV.

This clonotype was found a few times. The chain links TRBV20-1 to TRBJ2-7, with 9 nucleotides matching TRBD1. V was clipped by 0 bases and J by 3 bases; unmatched bases: 9. CDR1 DFQATT and CDR2 SNEGSKA come from the germline V gene (reference sequence). This CDR3 has 16 amino acids. The CDR3 bases are TGCAGTGCTAGAGATAGGGACAGGGCCCTAGGCTACGAGCAGTACTTC. Its protein product is CSARDRDRALGYEQYF.

This clonotype appeared a few times. The rearrangement uses TRBV27 and TRBJ2-7; TRBD2 agrees at 11 bases. Looked up from germline, CDR1 is MNHEY and CDR2 is SMNVEV (reference sequence). V gave up 0 bases and J gave up 1 base; unmatched junction bases: 5. The CDR3 consists of 17 residues. This chain's CDR3 is CASSLSAGTSGSYEQYF. The CDR3 nucleotides are TGTGCCAGCAGTTTATCAGCCGGGACTAGCGGATCCTACGAGCAGTACTTC.

This clonotype was observed a handful of times. The rearrangement uses TRBV13 and TRBJ2-1; maybe TRBD1 (6 bases). The V and J ends lost 4 bases and 9 bases respectively, with 22 bases between them. The germline gives CDR1 PRHDT, CDR2 FYEKMQ (reference sequence). The CDR3 sequence is 16 residues long. The CDR3 here is CASSSMRSGQWGEQFF. The CDR3 DNA reads as TGTGCCAGCAGCTCCATGCGGTCTGGACAGTGGGGTGAGCAGTTCTTC.

The chain has TRBV7-9 and TRBJ2-5, with 7 bases fitting TRBD2. This CDR3 comprises 16 residues. From germline, CDR1 is SEHNR and CDR2 FQNEAQ (reference sequence). Trimming at V came to 1 base and at J to 2 bases, leaving 7 bases not matched to a gene. The CDR3 DNA is TGTGCCAGCAGCTTAGGGCTAGCGGAACCGCAAGAGACCCAGTACTTC. Translation: CASSLGLAEPQETQYF.

The chain joins TRBV20-1 to TRBJ2-1, with D perhaps matching TRBD2 (6 bases). The germline V gene encodes CDR1 DFQATT and CDR2 SNEGSKA (reference sequence). V dropped 2 bases and J dropped 9 bases, with 14 bases sitting between them. CDR3 length equals 13 residues. The CDR3 bases are TGCAGTGCTAGAAACCGGAGGGCCGGTGAGCAGTTCTTC. This gives the protein CSARNRRAGEQFF.

This clonotype occurred a few times. This chain joins TRBV6-5 and TRBJ2-5, with 9 positions matching TRBD2. Losses at the gene ends were 8 bases for V and 11 bases for J; bases not matched to a gene: 12. Germline-derived CDR1 and CDR2 are MNHEY and SVGAGI. There are 13 residues in the CDR3. CDR3: CASADGGRAEQYF. The DNA of the CDR3 is TGTGCCAGCGCAGACGGCGGGAGGGCTGAGCAGTACTTC.

The rearrangement joins TRBV29-1 to TRBJ2-1, with D perhaps given as TRBD1 or TRBD2 (6 bases each). CDR1 and CDR2 (germline): SQVTM, ANQGSEA. V shed 2 bases and J shed 8 bases, with 10 bases lying between them. This CDR3 contains 12 residues. The CDR3 loop reads CSVERGEDEQFF. The CDR3 nucleotides are TGCAGCGTTGAAAGGGGGGAGGATGAGCAGTTCTTC.

This clonotype occurred a few times. The chain joins TRBV4-2 to TRBJ2-1; 7 nucleotides match TRBD2. V dropped 1 base and J dropped 4; count of bases not matched to a gene: 7. The CDR3 has 16 amino acids. CDR1 and CDR2 from the germline V gene are LGHNA and YNFKEQ. The CDR3 here is CASSQGMAGAYNEQFF. The CDR3 DNA sequence: TGTGCCAGCAGCCAAGGGATGGCGGGAGCGTACAATGAGCAGTTCTTC.

The chain links TRBV4-1 to TRBJ2-3; 10 bases align to TRBD2. Germline V gene lookup returns CDR1 MGHRA and CDR2 YSYEKL. CDR3 length equals 18 residues. With V trimmed by 0 bases and J by 1 base, 7 bases remained unmatched. This CDR3 is CASSQDLYGLAGTDTQYF. The CDR3 nucleotides read TGCGCCAGCAGCCAAGATTTATATGGACTAGCGGGCACAGATACGCAGTATTTT.

This chain uses TRBV18 with TRBJ2-7, with TRBD1 identical over 7 bases. The CDR3 extends over 15 amino acids. With V trimmed by 2 bases and J by 1 base, 5 bases remained unmatched. The germline V gene has CDR1 KGHSH and CDR2 LQKENI. CDR3 nucleotides: TGTGCCAGCTCACCAGGACAGGACCTGTCCTACGAGCAGTACTTC. This gives the protein CASSPGQDLSYEQYF.

This chain uses TRBV4-2 with TRBJ2-1; D possibly matches TRBD1 or TRBD2 (5 bases each). The CDR3 runs 17 residues. Trimming cost V 1 base and J 0 bases, with 13 bases left between them. Per germline, CDR1 LGHNA and CDR2 YNFKEQ. The CDR3 region is CASSQGLSGSSYNEQFF. CDR3 nucleotides: TGTGCCAGCAGCCAAGGATTGTCAGGGAGCTCCTACAATGAGCAGTTCTTC.

The J gene is TRBJ2-1, the V gene TRBV4-2; TRBD2 matches at 9 bases. There are 17 residues in the CDR3. The V gene's germline CDR1 is LGHNA and CDR2 YNFKEQ. After removal of 2 bases from V and 0 bases from J, the junction contained 5 bases not matched to a gene. The CDR3 bases are TGTGCCAGCAGCCAATTCGATAGCGGGAGCTCCTACAATGAGCAGTTCTTC. It yields the protein CASSQFDSGSSYNEQFF.

The chain carries TRBV4-1 and TRBJ2-7, with D tentatively TRBD2 (5 bases). V was trimmed by 6 bases and J by 4 bases, leaving 16 bases between them. Germline V CDR1 and CDR2: MGHRA, YSYEKL. The CDR3 is 14 amino acids. CDR3 residues: CASSQTGGSYEQYF. CDR3 DNA: TGCGCCAGCAGTCAAACTGGTGGGAGTTACGAGCAGTACTTC.

This clonotype was seen more than once but under ten times. The chain couples TRBV5-1 to TRBJ2-4; D call uncertain. The end of the DNA is better explained by TRBJ2-7, so the J call may be wrong. This CDR3 has 16 amino acids. CDR1 and CDR2 from the germline V gene are SGHRS and YFSETQ. As DNA, the CDR3 is TGCGCCAGCAGCTTTTCCGTCTCGGTAGGTTCCTACGAGCAGTACTTC. Its translation: CASSFSVSVGSYEQYF.

The chain links TRBV4-2 to TRBJ1-2; D unresolved. CDR3 length: 17 residues. Trimming left V 0 bases short and J 1 base short, with 15 bases between. The V gene's germline CDR1 is LGHNA and CDR2 YNFKEQ. The CDR3 loop reads CASSQDVQPIRNYGYTF. The CDR3 DNA follows: TGTGCCAGCAGCCAAGACGTACAGCCAATACGTAACTATGGCTACACCTTC.

The V call is TRBV5-1, the J call TRBJ1-2, with 7 bases aligning to TRBD1. Germline trimming cut 0 bases from V and 4 bases from J; bases unmatched to any gene: 9. This CDR3 spans 16 amino acids. Germline V gene lookup returns CDR1 SGHRS and CDR2 YFSETQ. The CDR3 protein is CASSLEGGGHCYGYTF. The CDR3 DNA reads as TGCGCCAGCAGCTTGGAAGGGGGCGGTCACTGCTATGGCTACACCTTC.